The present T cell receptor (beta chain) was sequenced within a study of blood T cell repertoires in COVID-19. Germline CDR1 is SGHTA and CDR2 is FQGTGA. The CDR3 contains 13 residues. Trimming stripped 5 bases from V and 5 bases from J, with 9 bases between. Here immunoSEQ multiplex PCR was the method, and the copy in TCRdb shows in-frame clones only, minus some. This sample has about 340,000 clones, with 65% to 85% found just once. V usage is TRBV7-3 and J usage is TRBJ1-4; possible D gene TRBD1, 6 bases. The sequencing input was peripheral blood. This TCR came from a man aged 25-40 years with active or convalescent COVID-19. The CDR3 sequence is CASSGGPNEKLFF. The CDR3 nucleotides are TGTGCCAGCAGCGGGGGCCCGAATGAAAAACTGTTTTTT.